Listed below are T cell receptor beta chains from one sample, sequenced in a study of shared clonotypes between healthy human individuals. Repertoires were generated with immunoSEQ multiplex PCR, while TCRdb's copy carries only in-frame clones and drops some. The sample consists of over 700,000 clones, around 77% of them appearing once. Sequencing was done on a sample of memory CD4+ T cells sorted from blood. All receptors come from a woman aged 25 to 45 in good health. CDR3s include the opening cysteine and the closing phenylalanine or tryptophan. Fields, in order: clone size, V gene, D gene, J gene, CDR3 protein, CDR3 DNA. D genes are given only for firm matches. Not all rows give a size; the values are once, few, many and, for expanded clones, a class.

.	TRBV30	TRBD2	TRBJ2-5	CAWTPGLARNQETQYF	TGTGCCTGGACCCCGGGACTAGCGAGAAACCAAGAGACCCAGTACTTC
.	TRBV7-2	TRBD2	TRBJ2-1	CASQFGAGGWNEQFF	TGTGCCAGTCAATTCGGAGCGGGAGGTTGGAATGAGCAGTTCTTC
many	TRBV6-4	.	TRBJ2-1	CASSDRELYNEQFF	TGTGCCAGCAGTGACCGGGAGTTGTACAATGAGCAGTTCTTC
few	TRBV9	TRBD2	TRBJ2-3	CASSVGGGSDTQYF	TGTGCCAGCAGCGTAGGGGGAGGGTCAGATACGCAGTATTTT
many	TRBV11-2	.	TRBJ2-7	CASSSDSNSYEQYF	TGTGCCAGCAGCAGTGACTCGAACTCCTACGAGCAGTACTTC
.	TRBV11-2	.	TRBJ1-3	CASSSTGNTIYF	TGTGCCAGCAGCTCTACTGGAAACACCATATATTTT
.	TRBV10-3	.	TRBJ2-7	CASRQNGGNEQYF	TGTGCCAGCAGACAGAACGGAGGAAACGAGCAGTACTTC
.	TRBV11-1	TRBD2	TRBJ2-1	CASRAGGPYNEQFF	TGTGCCAGCAGAGCGGGAGGGCCCTACAATGAGCAGTTCTTC
.	TRBV7-6	TRBD1	TRBJ1-4	CASSLGTGGSGEKLFF	TGTGCCAGCAGCTTAGGGACAGGGGGCTCGGGTGAAAAACTGTTTTTT
.	TRBV28	.	TRBJ2-3	CASSTASESTDTQYF	TGTGCCAGCAGTACGGCTAGCGAGAGCACAGATACGCAGTATTTT
.	TRBV2	TRBD2	TRBJ2-1	CASRDGGASGKDEQFF	TGTGCCAGCCGAGATGGGGGGGCTAGCGGGAAGGATGAGCAGTTCTTC
once	TRBV11-1	TRBD2	TRBJ2-5	CASSRNGLAGETQYF	TGTGCCAGCAGCCGAAATGGACTAGCGGGAGAGACCCAGTACTTC
.	TRBV30	.	TRBJ2-2	CAWSPLGAAGELFF	TGTGCCTGGAGTCCCCTCGGAGCCGCCGGGGAGCTGTTTTTT
.	TRBV11-2	.	TRBJ2-7	CASSEYDYRGPPRYEQYF	TGTGCCAGCAGCGAATATGATTATCGGGGCCCTCCCCGCTACGAGCAGTACTTC
.	TRBV14	.	TRBJ2-1	CASSQVGIHNEQFF	TGTGCCAGCAGCCAAGTCGGGATACACAATGAGCAGTTCTTC
.	TRBV5-1	.	TRBJ1-4	CASSLASIREKLFF	TGCGCCAGCAGCTTGGCCTCCATTCGGGAAAAACTGTTTTTT
.	TRBV5-1	.	TRBJ1-2	CASSLTTATQLYGYTF	TGCGCCAGCAGCTTGACCACTGCCACCCAACTATACGGCTACACCTTC
.	TRBV7-6	TRBD2	TRBJ2-3	CASSSSGRARGDTQYF	TGTGCCAGCAGCTCTAGCGGGAGGGCCCGTGGAGATACGCAGTATTTT
.	TRBV2	.	TRBJ2-1	CASSERASHDVEQFF	TGTGCCAGCAGTGAAAGGGCTAGTCATGATGTTGAGCAGTTCTTC
few	TRBV7-9	TRBD2	TRBJ2-7	CASSLAYGVGLANGEQYF	TGTGCCAGCAGCTTAGCGTACGGTGTGGGACTAGCGAACGGGGAGCAGTACTTC
.	TRBV28	TRBD2	TRBJ2-7	CASVPGGSSYVRYF	TGTGCCAGCGTACCGGGGGGGAGCTCCTACGTTAGATACTTC
few	TRBV2	.	TRBJ1-6	CASTNDNSPLHF	TGTGCCAGCACCAATGATAATTCACCCCTCCACTTT
.	TRBV5-4	.	TRBJ2-7	CASSASLTHYREQYF	TGTGCCAGCAGCGCGTCATTGACCCACTACCGGGAGCAGTACTTC
.	TRBV9	TRBD1	TRBJ1-3	CASSVTTGGVSGNTIYF	TGTGCCAGCAGCGTAACGACAGGGGGGGTCTCTGGAAACACCATATATTTT
.	TRBV5-1	TRBD1	TRBJ1-5	CASSLQGDGQPQHF	TGCGCCAGCAGCTTACAGGGGGATGGGCAGCCCCAGCATTTT
.	TRBV15	.	TRBJ2-5	CATSRDRGAETQYF	TGTGCCACCAGCAGAGACCGCGGGGCAGAGACCCAGTACTTC
few	TRBV7-8	.	TRBJ1-1	CASSPKPAGKRAFF	TGTGCCAGCAGCCCAAAACCAGCAGGGAAAAGGGCTTTCTTT
.	TRBV2	.	TRBJ1-5	CASSPGGFVDQPQHF	TGTGCCAGCAGTCCCGGTGGTTTTGTGGATCAGCCCCAGCATTTT
many	TRBV6-1	.	TRBJ2-6	CASSEGQSGANVLTF	TGTGCCAGCAGTGAAGGACAATCTGGGGCCAACGTCCTGACTTTC
.	TRBV18	.	TRBJ2-7	CASSRDGTQSGEQYF	TGTGCCAGCTCACGGGACGGGACACAGTCTGGGGAGCAGTACTTC
.	TRBV7-8	.	TRBJ1-3	CASMPGAAGNTIYF	TGTGCCAGCATGCCAGGGGCGGCTGGAAACACCATATATTTT
.	TRBV7-3	TRBD2	TRBJ2-6	CASSLVASGVAVLTF	TGTGCCAGCAGCTTGGTGGCTAGCGGGGTGGCCGTCCTGACTTTC
.	TRBV6-1	.	TRBJ2-1	CASSERVPYNEQFF	TGTGCCAGCAGTGAAAGGGTTCCCTACAATGAGCAGTTCTTC
.	TRBV11-1	TRBD1	TRBJ2-7	CASSLVAGTGANEQYF	TGTGCCAGCAGCTTAGTGGCCGGGACAGGGGCCAACGAGCAGTACTTC
.	TRBV28	TRBD1	TRBJ1-5	CASTLLGDRDQPQHF	TGTGCCAGCACCCTTTTGGGGGACAGAGATCAGCCCCAGCATTTT
.	TRBV19	.	TRBJ2-3	CASSAWTGSTDTQYF	TGTGCCAGTAGTGCCTGGACTGGCAGCACAGATACGCAGTATTTT
.	TRBV29-1	TRBD2	TRBJ2-5	CSMRRGEETQYF	TGCAGCATGAGGCGGGGGGAAGAGACCCAGTACTTC
.	TRBV19	.	TRBJ1-2	CASSILGPDYGYTF	TGTGCCAGTAGTATCCTCGGGCCGGACTATGGCTACACCTTC
.	TRBV28	.	TRBJ1-2	CASSEGARGYTF	TGTGCCAGCAGTGAAGGAGCACGGGGCTACACCTTC
.	TRBV29-1	.	TRBJ2-1	CSVDVTASNEQFF	TGCAGCGTTGACGTTACGGCTAGCAATGAGCAGTTCTTC
few	TRBV5-6	TRBD1	TRBJ1-2	CASSPWDRVQGYTF	TGTGCCAGCAGCCCCTGGGACAGGGTGCAGGGCTACACCTTC
many	TRBV5-8	.	TRBJ2-3	CASSPRADTQYF	TGTGCCAGCAGCCCCAGGGCAGATACGCAGTATTTT
.	TRBV27	TRBD1	TRBJ1-1	CASSPDRGRAEAFF	TGTGCCAGCAGCCCTGACAGGGGTCGCGCTGAAGCTTTCTTT
many	TRBV25-1	TRBD1	TRBJ2-7	CASSGQGVGQYF	TGTGCCAGCAGTGGCCAGGGGGTTGGGCAGTACTTC
.	TRBV2	TRBD2	TRBJ2-1	CASVERSGMNEQFF	TGTGCCAGCGTAGAGAGGAGCGGGATGAATGAGCAGTTCTTC
.	TRBV5-4	TRBD2	TRBJ2-7	CASSIVAGGPAEQYF	TGTGCCAGCAGCATTGTAGCGGGAGGGCCTGCCGAGCAGTACTTC
.	TRBV28	.	TRBJ2-3	CASSKTRGIFTDTQYF	TGTGCCAGCAGCAAAACCCGGGGGATTTTCACAGATACGCAGTATTTT
.	TRBV7-6	.	TRBJ2-3	CASSLRSVGDTQYF	TGTGCCAGCAGCTTACGGTCGGTTGGAGATACGCAGTATTTT
.	TRBV15	TRBD1	TRBJ2-2	CATSSTPGQTNTGELFF	TGTGCCACCAGCAGTACGCCGGGACAGACGAACACCGGGGAGCTGTTTTTT
few	TRBV2	.	TRBJ2-7	CATGRDPTYEQYF	TGTGCCACCGGTCGGGACCCCACCTACGAGCAGTACTTC
.	TRBV28	.	TRBJ1-2	CASRSPRGAGYGYTF	TGTGCCAGCCGGTCTCCCCGGGGGGCAGGCTATGGCTACACCTTC
.	TRBV4-1	TRBD2	TRBJ2-1	CASSQGSSGVRPANEQFF	TGCGCCAGCAGCCAAGGTTCTAGCGGGGTTCGCCCCGCCAATGAGCAGTTCTTC
.	TRBV7-2	.	TRBJ2-5	CASSLDRRTTQETQYF	TGTGCCAGCAGCTTAGACCGTCGGACTACCCAAGAGACCCAGTACTTC
.	TRBV18	.	TRBJ2-3	CASSPGLGSTDTQYF	TGTGCCAGCTCACCGGGTCTGGGTAGCACAGATACGCAGTATTTT
.	TRBV28	TRBD1	TRBJ2-2	CASSFGTGVKAGELFF	TGTGCCAGCAGTTTCGGGACAGGGGTTAAGGCCGGGGAGCTGTTTTTT
.	TRBV29-1	TRBD1	TRBJ1-1	CSVGAGGRNTEAFF	TGCAGCGTTGGGGCAGGGGGCAGGAACACTGAAGCTTTCTTT
.	TRBV2	.	TRBJ2-3	CASSLNSYSTDTQYF	TGTGCCAGCAGTCTTAACAGCTATAGCACAGATACGCAGTATTTT
.	TRBV7-7	.	TRBJ2-2	CASSLGVQSSNTGELFF	TGTGCCAGCAGCTTAGGGGTACAATCGTCCAACACCGGGGAGCTGTTTTTT
.	TRBV7-3	.	TRBJ2-1	CASSPGSGLYNEQFF	TGTGCCAGCAGCCCCGGGAGCGGGCTTTACAATGAGCAGTTCTTC